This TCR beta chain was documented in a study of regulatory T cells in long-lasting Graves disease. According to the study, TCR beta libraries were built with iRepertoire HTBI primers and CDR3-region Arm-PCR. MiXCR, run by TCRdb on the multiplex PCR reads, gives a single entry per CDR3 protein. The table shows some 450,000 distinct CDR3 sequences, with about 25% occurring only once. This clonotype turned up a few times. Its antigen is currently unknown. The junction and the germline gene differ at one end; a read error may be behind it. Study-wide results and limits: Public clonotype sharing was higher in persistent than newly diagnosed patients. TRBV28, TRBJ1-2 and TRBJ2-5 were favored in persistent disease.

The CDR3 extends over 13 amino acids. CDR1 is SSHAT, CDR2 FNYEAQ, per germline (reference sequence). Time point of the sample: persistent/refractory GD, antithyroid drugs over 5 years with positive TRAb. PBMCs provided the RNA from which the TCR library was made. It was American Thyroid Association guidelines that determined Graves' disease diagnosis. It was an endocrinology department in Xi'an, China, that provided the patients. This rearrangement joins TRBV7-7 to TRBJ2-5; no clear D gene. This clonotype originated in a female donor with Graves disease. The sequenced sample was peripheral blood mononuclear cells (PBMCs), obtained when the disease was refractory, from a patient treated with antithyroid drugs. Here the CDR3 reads CASSPITGETQYF. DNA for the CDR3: TGTGCTAGCAGCCCCATTACGGGCGAGACCCAGTACTTC.